The sequence of this T cell receptor (beta chain) was determined in a study of vaccination and CD4 T cells after COVID-19. Looking at the study overall: Nasal swab PCR showed SARS-CoV-2 in convalescent patients, several with mild and one with severe disease. At a median around 100 days (range 35 to 161) after diagnosis, post-COVID samples were drawn. General observations from the study: Median numbers of SARS-CoV-2-reactive clonotypes increased from about 20 to 38 (not a significant change).

As regards this clonotype: Its antigen is undetermined.

The treatment is: roughly nine-day PBMC culture with coronavirus spike peptide pools or control peptides (ViraFEST assay). Oncomine TCR Beta short-read sequencing was applied to DNA from cultured CD4+ T cells. In TCRdb, the PCR reads were re-called with MiXCR into one record per CDR3 protein. The sample records about 13,000 distinct CDR3 sequences, 35% to 45% being singletons. The CDR3 sequence is 14 residues long. The V and J ends lost 11 bases and 1 base respectively, with 15 bases between them. Germline values: CDR1 MNHNS, CDR2 SASEGT. Here the sequenced sample was CD4+ T cells from blood, cultured in vitro, taken after SARS-CoV-2 vaccination. The genes are TRBV6-1 and TRBJ1-3; weak D call: TRBD1 (6 bases). The origin of this receptor is a human donor who had recovered from COVID-19. DNA for the CDR3: TGTGCCGCCAAAAAGGGGGGATCTGGAAACACCATATATTTT. Protein product: CAAKKGGSGNTIYF.